The 9 T cell receptor beta chains listed next were all sequenced from one sample in a study of blood T cell repertoires in COVID-19. Clones were read by immunoSEQ multiplex PCR, and TCRdb kept only the in-frame ones, dropping some. The table has fewer than 100,000 clones, roughly 89% seen once. The sample comprised peripheral blood. The source is a woman between 50 and 59 years old in a cohort sampled during active COVID-19.

The chain carries TRBV5-1 and TRBJ2-7; 9 bases are a match to TRBD1. The V gene's germline CDR1 is SGHRS and CDR2 YFSETQ. After removal of 4 bases from V and 3 bases from J, the junction contained 11 bases not matched to a gene. The CDR3 is 16 amino acids. Here the CDR3 reads CASSQSGQGRNYEQYF. CDR3 nucleotides: TGCGCCAGCAGCCAATCGGGACAGGGTCGGAACTACGAGCAGTACTTC.

The V call is TRBV11-2, the J call TRBJ2-3; 12 nucleotides match TRBD2. V was pared by 4 bases and J by 2 bases, with 4 bases of the junction left unmatched. From germline, CDR1 is SGHAT and CDR2 FQNNGV. This CDR3 spans 16 amino acids. CDR3 sequence (DNA): TGTGCCAGCAGCTACCTAGCGGGAGGGCCCACAGATACGCAGTATTTT. Protein sequence: CASSYLAGGPTDTQYF.

The gene calls are TRBV6-1 and TRBJ2-2; possibly TRBD2 for D (6 bases). Trimming shortened V by 0 bases and J by 0 bases, and 14 bases separated the two germline ends. Per germline, CDR1 MNHNS and CDR2 SASEGT. The CDR3 runs to 18 residues. This chain's CDR3 is CASSEARGGASNTGELFF. The CDR3 nucleotides are TGTGCCAGCAGTGAAGCGCGGGGCGGGGCCTCGAACACCGGGGAGCTGTTTTTT.

The CDR3 nucleotides are TGTGCCAGCAAGTCAAAGGGCGGGTTGGGTAGCTATGAGCAGTTCTTC. It codes for CASKSKGGLGSYEQFF. The chain couples TRBV6-6 to TRBJ2-1; possible D gene TRBD2, 5 bases. Germline loops: CDR1 MNHNY, CDR2 SVGAGI (reference sequence). This CDR3 has 16 residues. V lost 7 bases to trimming and J lost 8 bases, with 24 bases between them.

The chain links TRBV6-5 to TRBJ1-2; 7 bases map to TRBD1. The CDR3 covers 13 residues. Germline V gene lookup returns CDR1 MNHEY and CDR2 SVGAGI. V lost 6 bases and J lost 2; bases outside the gene matches: 3. The CDR3 is CASRVGQNYGYTF. For the CDR3, the DNA is TGTGCCAGCAGAGTGGGACAGAACTATGGCTACACCTTC.

This chain uses TRBV5-4 with TRBJ2-3; TRBD1 is a possible D gene (6 bases). The CDR3 contains 14 residues. CDR1 SGHNT and CDR2 YYREEE come from the germline V gene (reference sequence). Trimming stripped 6 bases from V and 1 base from J, with 12 bases between. CDR3 in amino acids: CASTLNRGTDTQYF. The CDR3 nucleotides are TGTGCCAGCACCCTCAACAGGGGCACAGATACGCAGTATTTT.

V usage is TRBV20-1 and J usage is TRBJ2-5; D perhaps matches TRBD1 (5 bases). V shed 4 bases and J shed 4 bases, with 7 bases lying between them. The CDR3 consists of 11 residues. Germline V lookup: CDR1 DFQATT, CDR2 SNEGSKA (reference sequence). CDR3 coding DNA: TGCAGTGCTAAGCAGGGAGAGACCCAGTACTTC. Translation gives CSAKQGETQYF.

The V and J genes are TRBV6-1 and TRBJ1-2; maybe TRBD1 (5 bases). The CDR3 sequence is 16 residues long. The V and J ends lost 0 bases and 1 base respectively, with 12 bases between them. Germline CDR1 MNHNS, CDR2 SASEGT. CDR3 sequence reads: CASSEALTEGNYGYTF. In nucleotides, the CDR3 is TGTGCCAGCAGTGAAGCGCTGACAGAAGGTAACTATGGCTACACCTTC.

V and J are TRBV7-9 and TRBJ2-7; 8 bases agree with TRBD2. The CDR3 has 15 amino acids. Germline V gives CDR1 SEHNR, CDR2 FQNEAQ (reference sequence). The J segment lost 5 bases and the V segment lost 5 bases, leaving 11 bases of the junction unmatched. CDR3 coding DNA: TGTGCCAGCAGCATCAGAGCGGGAGTTCGACACGAGCAGTACTTC. It specifies CASSIRAGVRHEQYF.